This T cell receptor beta chain was recorded in a study of blood T cell repertoires in COVID-19. Assay used: immunoSEQ multiplex PCR; TCRdb lists only in-frame clones, some missing. The repertoire holds 170,000 or so clones, 85% to 90% seen once, with 0.55% to 0.6% in the top ten. This clone appeared a single time. Deletions cut 6 bases from V and 6 bases from J, with 11 bases between. The CDR3 consists of 13 residues. The germline V gene has CDR1 MNHEY and CDR2 SVGAGI. The genes are TRBV6-5 and TRBJ1-4; D is uncertain. Sequencing was done on a sample of peripheral blood. The TCR sequence derives from a man in his 60s with COVID-19, enrolled during active disease. The CDR3 loop reads CASRGTGDEKLFF. The DNA for the CDR3 is TGTGCCAGCAGGGGTACGGGTGATGAAAAACTGTTTTTT.